What follows describes a single TCR beta chain. As yet, its antigen is unknown. The V end was cut by 9 bases, the J end by 0 bases, with 13 bases between. Germline CDR1 and CDR2: SGHDT and YYEEEE. The CDR3 runs to 13 residues. Template switching added a universal primer site, and cDNA bore unique molecular identifiers. TCRdb re-called the 5' RACE reads with MiXCR, one entry per CDR3 protein. The table has a few hundred thousand distinct CDR3 sequences, 6.5% to 9.5% seen once; the top ten hold 2.5% to 3.5%. This specimen belongs to a study of identical twins. Study-wide points: Out-of-frame alpha sequences shared between twins exhibited an excess of low generation probability. A cross-sectional statistical analysis, not follow-up of the same donors, supported the conclusions.

A further study also used this sample, focusing on yellow fever vaccine responses in identical twins. That work adds: Reportedly, the response of twins' T cells to the vaccine seemed partly convergent, partly personalized.

Material: CD8+ T cells sorted from blood. The V gene is TRBV5-6, the J gene TRBJ2-7, with a tentative D call TRBD2 (5 bases). This sequence was found in a woman aged 18-35 years in good health. CDR3 nucleotide sequence: TGTGCCACCAGGACGGGAAACTCCTACGAGCAGTACTTC. This encodes CATRTGNSYEQYF.